What follows is one T cell receptor beta chain and its context. Its specific antigen is unknown. Nothing much larger sits one base from this clone, and base qualities are not available. Counted from cysteine to phenylalanine, this CDR3 has 12 amino acids. Only the CDR3 DNA stays, 36 bases, in frame from base 1. V gives up 11 bases and J gives up 4 bases, and the segment between their germline ends measures 9 bases. The germline V gene (reference sequence) supplies CDR1 SEHNR and CDR2 FQNEAQ. The sample originates from a study of human T cells and chemical hapten exposure (dated by TCRdb to the early 2020s). About the investigation overall: For sensitization, 2% DPC in acetone was applied to a roughly 2 cm by roughly 2 cm area of upper inner arm skin. Libraries were pooled for sequencing, and variation in per-sample TCR yields was attributed mainly to small differences in library volumes within the pool. Blood for TCR sequencing was provided by twenty-nine alopecia patients at one to four time points (pre-sensitization, 2, 6 and 24 weeks). Throughout the study period of 20 to 30 weeks, patients also received therapeutic DPC doses to the scalp every week. The mostly female patient cohort included alopecia areata with under or over 50% scalp involvement, alopecia totalis and alopecia universalis. Peripheral blood TCR repertoire changes were tracked in vivo in alopecia patients during primary and secondary sensitization to the hapten diphenylcyclopropenone (DPC). Patch tests used Finn chambers with 0.01% DPC on the upper back, scored after 6 days by International Contact Dermatitis Research Group standards. Blood samples were taken from patients before sensitization (week 0) and at 2, 6 and about 24 weeks after DPC sensitization.

Findings and caveats that apply to the study as a whole: After repeated subsampling, the strength of the expansion versus patch-test correlation and the threshold at which it became significant changed. Patch test score was positively correlated with the number of PT1 expanded TCRs, with significance at thresholds 8, 16 and 32 but not at 4. All patients had alopecia, a presumed autoimmune disease, so their immune response might differ from that of healthy individuals. DPC sensitization did not change the number of TCRs with a frequency above 1 in 1000, and there was no evidence of changes in global repertoire structure. Expanded TCRs formed significantly more large CDR3 similarity clusters than pre-sensitization or healthy control sets, consistent with antigen-driven responses.

Receptor amplification or capture employed RACE. Sequencer: NextSeq 500. Library preparation attached unique molecular identifiers to individual cDNA molecules for quantitative, reproducible TCR counting. From each blood RNA sample, both TCR alpha and TCR beta chains were sequenced. In the source study's methods: Samples had a median of 95,638 TCRs, with a range from roughly 23,224 to 700,000. V, J and CDR3 annotation of the TCR reads was carried out using the Decombinator software suite. Every sample was subsampled to the same number of TCRs (28,000) for the PS versus PT1 abundance plots. TCRs were defined as expanded if absent before sensitization and observed at least eight times at the 2-week time point. TCRdb itself trimmed the public reads at Q25 with fastp, ran MiXCR and retained productive beta chains. Rows are unified per CDR3 protein, each entry keeping the most common DNA and genes. In this record, the V and J calls reflect TCRdb's handling and not the investigators' own analysis. A total of around 99,000 distinct CDR3 sequences appear in this sample, around 12% of them only once. The ten largest clones capture around 2.2% of the sample.

The sample's time point label is to be understood as: patch test 1, 2 weeks after DPC sensitization. The treatment or condition label on this specimen signifies: therapeutic diphenylcyclopropenone sensitization with weekly scalp DPC. At each patch-test visit, blood was drawn before the patch test was applied. Patients were eligible if aged 18 to 70, diagnosed with alopecia and judged suitable for DPC therapy, and pregnant patients were excluded. Total RNA was extracted from unfractionated whole blood collected in Tempus Blood RNA tubes. Sequencing used whole blood, obtained in connection with sensitization to the hapten diphenylcyclopropenone (DPC). The origin of this receptor is a middle-aged woman with alopecia areata. Some clones in this sample may be carry-over from other donors' samples. The V and J genes are TRBV7-9 and TRBJ2-6, with no confidently assigned D gene. CDR3 protein: CAGEIGANVLTF. DNA sequence: TGTGCCGGGGAAATCGGGGCCAACGTCCTGACTTTC.